The 20 T cell receptor beta chains below come from one sample, sequenced in a study of CD8 T cells in Susac syndrome. Random-hexamer reverse transcription was applied to about 0.5 to 1 ug RNA. From the immunoSEQ multiplex PCR reads, TCRdb called clonotypes with MiXCR, one entry per CDR3 protein. Here the sample spans 200,000 to 250,000 distinct CDR3 sequences, roughly 96% being singletons. Sequenced: CD4+ T cells from PBMCs. The receptors come from a human donor with multiple sclerosis.

V gene TRBV29-1 combines with J gene TRBJ2-3; 7 positions agree with TRBD2. Trimming took 3 bases from V and 0 from J; bases not matched to a gene: 6. The CDR3 has 15 residues. Germline V gene lookup returns CDR1 SQVTM and CDR2 ANQGSEA. In DNA form, the CDR3 reads TGCAGCGTTGAGGGGGGGTGGACTAGCACAGATACGCAGTATTTT. Protein: CSVEGGWTSTDTQYF.

The J gene is TRBJ2-3, the V gene TRBV2; TRBD2 is a possible D gene (5 bases). Germline loops: CDR1 SNHLY, CDR2 FYNNEI. The V end was cut by 2 bases, the J end by 4 bases, with 13 bases between. The CDR3 extends over 15 amino acids. CDR3 coding DNA: TGTGCCAGCAGTGAAAGGGCTAGCCCCGCAGATACGCAGTATTTT. This encodes CASSERASPADTQYF.

The chain couples TRBV5-1 to TRBJ2-1; 7 nucleotides align to TRBD1. This CDR3 spans 13 amino acids. Germline V lookup: CDR1 SGHRS, CDR2 YFSETQ. V dropped 4 bases and J dropped 9; count of bases not matched to a gene: 7. CDR3 DNA: TGCGCCAGCAGCACGACAGGGTCGAGTGAGCAGTTCTTC. It yields the protein CASSTTGSSEQFF.

This chain links TRBV5-1 with TRBJ2-3, with 9 bases lining up with TRBD2. Per the germline V gene, CDR1 is SGHRS and CDR2 is YFSETQ. Trimming at V came to 3 bases and at J to 3 bases, leaving 5 bases not matched to a gene. The CDR3 length is 15 residues. CDR3 bases: TGCGCCAGCAGCTCAGATAGCGGGAGTACAGATACGCAGTATTTT. It yields the protein CASSSDSGSTDTQYF.

V is TRBV5-4 and J is TRBJ2-3; 11 bases agree with TRBD2. The V gene end was trimmed by 4 bases and the J gene end by 8 bases; junction bases not matched to a gene: 9. The CDR3 consists of 15 residues. The germline gives CDR1 SGHNT, CDR2 YYREEE (reference sequence). The CDR3 bases are TGTGCCAGCAGCCCGAGGGTAGCGGGAGGGCGTACGCAGTATTTT. Amino acid sequence: CASSPRVAGGRTQYF.

The chain carries TRBV15 and TRBJ2-3, with TRBD2 identical over 9 bases. Losses at the gene ends were 1 base for V and 4 bases for J; bases not matched to a gene: 6. The germline gives CDR1 LNHNV, CDR2 YYDKDF (reference sequence). This CDR3 comprises 16 residues. The CDR3 protein is CATSRAGTSRPDTQYF. CDR3 DNA sequence: TGTGCCACCAGCAGAGCCGGGACTAGCAGGCCAGATACGCAGTATTTT.

The chain employs TRBV4-2 and TRBJ2-1, with 8 bases aligning to TRBD2. Trimming took 0 bases from V and 0 from J; bases not matched to a gene: 7. CDR1 and CDR2 (germline): LGHNA, YNFKEQ. CDR3 length equals 18 residues. In nucleotides, the CDR3 is TGTGCCAGCAGCCAAGATTCGGAGCGGGAGAGCTCCTACAATGAGCAGTTCTTC. It codes for CASSQDSERESSYNEQFF.

This chain connects TRBV5-4 to TRBJ2-7; 7 nucleotides match TRBD1. CDR3 size: 16 residues. The J segment lost 3 bases and the V segment lost 3 bases, leaving 12 bases of the junction unmatched. Germline V gives CDR1 SGHNT, CDR2 YYREEE (reference sequence). This chain's CDR3 is CASSSPTWTGGYEQYF. The CDR3 DNA follows: TGTGCCAGCAGCTCCCCAACTTGGACAGGAGGCTACGAGCAGTACTTC.

This clonotype was detected once. CDR3 region: CASSESLQGARAPLHF. The CDR3 DNA is TGTGCCAGCAGTGAATCCCTACAGGGGGCAAGGGCACCCCTCCACTTT. V gene TRBV25-1 combines with J gene TRBJ1-6; 9 bases are shared with TRBD1. CDR3 length: 16 residues. CDR1 is MGHDK, CDR2 SYGVNS, per germline. J lost 11 bases, V lost 1 base, and 9 bases had no gene match.

This clonotype was seen once. J is TRBJ2-7 and V is TRBV20-1; 7 nucleotides line up with TRBD1. There are 14 residues in the CDR3. Germline CDR1 reads DFQATT; CDR2 reads SNEGSKA (reference sequence). Trimming at V came to 6 bases and at J to 3 bases, leaving 11 bases not matched to a gene. The CDR3: CSASRPGQNYEQYF. CDR3 DNA sequence: TGCAGTGCATCACGGCCGGGACAGAACTACGAGCAGTACTTC.

The gene calls are TRBV20-1 and TRBJ2-1, with D perhaps TRBD2 (5 bases). The CDR3 sequence is 16 residues long. Germline-derived CDR1 and CDR2 are DFQATT and SNEGSKA (reference sequence). V was pared by 6 bases and J by 3 bases, with 21 bases between. The DNA for the CDR3 is TGCAGTGCCGTGGGCTTTCCAAACCGGGACTACAATGAGCAGTTCTTC. This encodes CSAVGFPNRDYNEQFF.

This chain joins TRBV20-1 and TRBJ2-3; perhaps TRBD2 as D (5 bases). V lost 0 bases and J lost 2, with 12 bases in between. The CDR3 has 15 amino acids. Per germline, CDR1 DFQATT and CDR2 SNEGSKA (reference sequence). The chain's CDR3 is CSARDTTTTTDTQYF. CDR3 coding DNA: TGCAGTGCTAGAGACACGACTACAACCACAGATACGCAGTATTTT.

V is TRBV27 and J is TRBJ2-3; D is perhaps TRBD1 or TRBD2 (5 bases each). The germline V gene has CDR1 MNHEY and CDR2 SMNVEV (reference sequence). V was shortened by 6 bases and J by 2 bases, with 15 bases between the two germline ends. This CDR3 spans 15 amino acids. For the CDR3, the DNA is TGTGCCAGCAGGGGATCCGGGACCCTCACAGATACGCAGTATTTT. As protein: CASRGSGTLTDTQYF.

The chain links TRBV12-3 or TRBV12-4 to TRBJ1-1; 8 nucleotides line up with TRBD1. J lost 5 bases, V lost 3 bases, and 5 bases had no gene match. This CDR3 is 14 amino acids long. Here the CDR3 reads CASSLARGRTEAFF. CDR3 DNA: TGTGCCAGCAGTTTGGCCAGGGGGCGAACTGAAGCTTTCTTT.

The chain employs TRBV13 and TRBJ2-3; D unresolved. The CDR3 loop spans 16 amino acids. Trimming took off 5 bases at V and 0 bases at J, with 15 bases between the two ends. The germline gives CDR1 PRHDT, CDR2 FYEKMQ (reference sequence). The CDR3 is CASSLRTAYSTDTQYF. CDR3 DNA: TGTGCCAGCAGCCTCCGGACGGCATATAGCACAGATACGCAGTATTTT.

The chain combines TRBV5-1 with TRBJ1-2; D is undetermined. CDR1 is SGHRS, CDR2 YFSETQ, per germline. Deletions cut 5 bases from V and 6 bases from J, with 20 bases between. The CDR3 has 15 residues. CDR3 DNA sequence: TGCGCCAGCAGACCCACGCCCGTGGACTCCCATGGCTACACCTTC. Its protein product is CASRPTPVDSHGYTF.

The chain combines TRBV29-1 with TRBJ2-3; no clear D. V was trimmed by 4 bases and J by 2 bases, leaving 13 bases between them. The length of the CDR3 is 14 residues. Looked up from germline, CDR1 is SQVTM and CDR2 is ANQGSEA. CDR3 protein: CSVVGIQDTDTQYF. CDR3 bases: TGCAGCGTTGTGGGGATCCAGGACACAGATACGCAGTATTTT.

The gene calls are TRBV11-2 and TRBJ2-1; 9 positions match TRBD2. J lost 9 bases, V lost 6 bases, and 15 bases had no gene match. The CDR3 has 16 residues. Germline CDR1 and CDR2: SGHAT and FQNNGV. The CDR3, as DNA: TGTGCCAGCAGTTACAAAACCGGGACTAGCCTTGTTGAGCAGTTCTTC. This sequence encodes CASSYKTGTSLVEQFF.

J is TRBJ2-3 and V is TRBV28, with 9 positions matching TRBD1. V lost 6 bases, J lost 4 bases, and 5 bases stayed unmatched. Germline V lookup: CDR1 MDHEN, CDR2 SYDVKM. CDR3 length equals 14 residues. In DNA form, the CDR3 reads TGTGCCAGCAGAACCACAGGGGGCCCAGATACGCAGTATTTT. It yields the protein CASRTTGGPDTQYF.

This sequence joins TRBV4-2 and TRBJ2-7; maybe TRBD2 (5 bases). Trimming removed 1 base from V and 6 bases from J, with 13 bases in between. Germline V lookup: CDR1 LGHNA, CDR2 YNFKEQ. The CDR3 spans 14 residues. DNA for the CDR3: TGTGCCAGCAGCCAAGGCGGGCTACCCTTCGAGCAGTACTTC. Translated, it gives CASSQGGLPFEQYF.